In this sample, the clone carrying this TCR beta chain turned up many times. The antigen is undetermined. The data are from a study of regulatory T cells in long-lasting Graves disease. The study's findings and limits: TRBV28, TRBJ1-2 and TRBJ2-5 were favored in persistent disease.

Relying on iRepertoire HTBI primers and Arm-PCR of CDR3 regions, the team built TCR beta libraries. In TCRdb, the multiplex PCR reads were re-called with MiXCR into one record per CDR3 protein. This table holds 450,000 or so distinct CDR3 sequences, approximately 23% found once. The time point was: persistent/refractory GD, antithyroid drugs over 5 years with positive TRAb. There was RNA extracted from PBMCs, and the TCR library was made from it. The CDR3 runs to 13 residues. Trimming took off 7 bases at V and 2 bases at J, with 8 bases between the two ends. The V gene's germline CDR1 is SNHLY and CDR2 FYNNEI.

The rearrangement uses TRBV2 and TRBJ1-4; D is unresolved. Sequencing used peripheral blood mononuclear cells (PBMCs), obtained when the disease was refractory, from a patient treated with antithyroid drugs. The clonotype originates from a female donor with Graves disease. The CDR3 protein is CASKWQTNEKLFF. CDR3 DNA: TGTGCCAGCAAGTGGCAGACTAATGAAAAACTGTTTTTT.